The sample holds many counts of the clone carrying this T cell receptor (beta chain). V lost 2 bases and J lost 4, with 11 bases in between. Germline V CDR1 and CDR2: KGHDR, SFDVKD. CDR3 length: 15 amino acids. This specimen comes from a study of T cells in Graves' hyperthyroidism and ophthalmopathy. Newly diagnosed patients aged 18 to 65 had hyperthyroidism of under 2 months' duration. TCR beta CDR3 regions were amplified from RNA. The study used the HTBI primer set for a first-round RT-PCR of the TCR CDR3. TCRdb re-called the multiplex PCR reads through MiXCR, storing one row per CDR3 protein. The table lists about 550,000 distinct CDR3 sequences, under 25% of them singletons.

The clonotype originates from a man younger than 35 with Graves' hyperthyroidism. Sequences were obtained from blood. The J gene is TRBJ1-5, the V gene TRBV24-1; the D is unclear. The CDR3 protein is CATSDSLGWNQPQHF. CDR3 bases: TGTGCCACCAGTGATTCCTTGGGATGGAATCAGCCCCAGCATTTT.